This T cell receptor beta chain was sequenced for a study of low-dose radiotherapy and immunotherapy resistance in tumors. Study in general: At a dose of 200 mg/m2, intravenous cyclophosphamide was given every two weeks, one day before radiation and immunotherapy. Patients took 300 mg oral aspirin daily for four cycles from cycle 1 day 1.

Both TCRalpha and TCRbeta chains were reverse transcribed with V-gene-specific primers. TCRs were put through roughly 20 PCR cycles of amplification with Phusion. A constant-region primer and the V-primer adapter served as the primer pair. TCRdb called the reads again in MiXCR, with one record for every CDR3 protein. This sample yields more than 50,000 distinct CDR3 sequences, of which around a quarter are seen a single time; less than 8% belongs to the top ten. There are a few counts of this clonotype. The J segment lost 2 bases and the V segment lost 1 base, leaving 2 bases of the junction unmatched. The V gene's germline CDR1 is MDHEN and CDR2 SYDVKM. This CDR3 region has 16 residues. Specified time point: before trial treatment. The donors, trial participants, received nivolumab, ipilimumab, aspirin, low-dose cyclophosphamide and low-dose radiotherapy.

The TCR sequence derives from a male donor with rectosigmoid adenocarcinoma. V and J are TRBV28 and TRBJ2-7; TRBD2 matches at 13 bases. The sample was PBMCs, taken before treatment. CDR3 nucleotides: TGTGCCAGCAGTTTATTAGGGACTAGCGGGGCCTACGAGCAGTACTTC. It codes for CASSLLGTSGAYEQYF. The variable domain in full, with the rest retrieved from reference TRBV28 and TRBJ2-7, is DVKVTQSSRYLVKRTGEKVFLECVQDMDHENMFWYRQDPGLGLRLIYFSYDVKMKEKGDIPEGYSVSREKKERFSLILESASTNQTSMYLCASSLLGTSGAYEQYFGPGTRLTVT.